This entry features one TCR beta chain sequence. The antigen is unknown. The entry originates in a study of CXCR3-negative and CXCR3-positive naive CD8 T cells. Triplicate roughly 300,000-cell sorts were made of each CD8+ T cell subset. The study, taken as a whole, reports: Memory, not naive, CXCR3-negative and CXCR3-positive cells differed in TRBV-TRBJ usage. Cryopreserved cells showed partially decreased CXCR3 expression, and most assays used fresh PBMCs. TRB CDR3 properties served as the basis for inferring TCR strength, and surface CD5 was comparable between naive subsets.

The CDR3 extends over 12 amino acids. Germline CDR1 MGHDK, CDR2 SYGVNS. UMI-labeled 5' RACE yielded the TRB cDNA libraries. TCRdb reprocessed the 5' RACE reads and keeps a single row for each CDR3 protein, giving no DNA. Recorded for this sample: tens of thousands of distinct CDR3 sequences. Sequenced sample: memory CD8+ T cells from blood. This sequence was found in a human donor in good health. Some clones in this sample may be carry-over from other donors' samples. This chain links TRBV25-1 with TRBJ2-1; the TCRdb D gene call, TRBD1, has no DNA to confirm it. This chain's CDR3 is CASSNKRGRQFF.